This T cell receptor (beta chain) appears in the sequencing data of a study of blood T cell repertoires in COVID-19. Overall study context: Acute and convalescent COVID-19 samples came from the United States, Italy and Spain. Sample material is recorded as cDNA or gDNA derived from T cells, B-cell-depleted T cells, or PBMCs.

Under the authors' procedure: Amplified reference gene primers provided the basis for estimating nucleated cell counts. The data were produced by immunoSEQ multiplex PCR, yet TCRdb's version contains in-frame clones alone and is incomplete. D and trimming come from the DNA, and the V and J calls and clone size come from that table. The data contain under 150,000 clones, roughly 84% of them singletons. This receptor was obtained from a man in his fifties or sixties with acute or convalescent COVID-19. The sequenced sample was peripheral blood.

DNA for the CDR3: TGCGCCAGCAGCTCCCGGGTGATATCAACTAATGAAAAACTGTTTTTT. As protein: CASSSRVISTNEKLFF. The rearrangement uses TRBV5-1 and TRBJ1-4; D not certain. With 3 bases removed from V and 0 bases from J, the gap between germline ends came to 12 bases. The CDR3 totals 16 residues. Per germline, CDR1 SGHRS and CDR2 YFSETQ.